This T cell receptor beta chain was observed in a study of cytomegalovirus exposure and HLA in healthy donors (dated by TCRdb to 2016 to 2017). The study in broad terms: An earlier analysis of fewer than 750 of the donors reported 276 Gb of sequence data and around 100 million unique TCR beta sequences obtained from around 190 million T cells. Approximately 300 gigabases of sequencing data and around 85 million unique TCR sequences made up an early release that covered under 750 HLA-typed donors. The genetic ancestry cluster associated with self-reported Caucasian donors included over 80% of the roughly 400 genotyped donors. The study aimed to test whether signatures of past pathogen exposure could be identified by cataloging public T cell receptors. The study used immunosequencing to profile the T cell repertoires of approximately 690 subjects and linked those repertoires to cytomegalovirus serostatus. A separate validation cohort of roughly 130 different subjects was used in addition to the approximately 610-subject first cohort. To predict cytomegalovirus infection status, the study brought together high-throughput TCR immunosequencing, statistical association of individual TCRs with disease status, and machine learning. A later analysis re-analyzed previously published TCR beta repertoires from 666 donors and added high-resolution HLA genotyping to study TCR occurrence patterns. Rather than using new phenotypic data, the later analysis identified candidate immune exposures from TCR beta sequences and from how often those sequences occurred across donors. An earlier analysis of several hundred of the donors applied high-throughput TCR beta sequencing to assess whether each TCR beta V gene segment acted as functional or pseudogenic. Donor age, sex, ethnicity and CMV serostatus were collected together with the repertoire data. Genome-wide SNP genotypes for about 65% of the roughly 700 donors were used in a later genetic analysis, which treated that subset as a discovery cohort. All discovery cohort repertoires had been generated on a single sequencing platform. HLA typing included class I and class II loci at four-digit resolution. Typing coverage varied by locus: 629-630 donors for A, B, C, DRB1 and DQB1; roughly 500 for DQA1; about 600 for DPA1; around 450 for DPB1. Roughly five DR-DQ haplotypes were treated as single units for association and clustering because of strong linkage in the cohort. Among 398 genotyped donors of the cohort, an average of about 240,000 unique TCR beta nucleotide sequences were sequenced per donor, around a sixth of them non-productive. What the research found in general, with its limitations: Several of the top co-occurrence clusters appeared to be linked to parvovirus B19, influenza, CMV and Epstein-Barr virus, according to a later analysis. When HLA alleles, especially DR and DQ, strongly co-occurred, attributing TCR associations to individual alleles was difficult. Linkage disequilibrium might explain the correlated functional status among segregating V segments, but an unknown experimental factor could not be ruled out. Because counts were too low, around 17 rarely observed V segments, including chromosome 9 orphons, were left out of the earlier analysis of 500 to 750 of the donors. Sequencing depth was assumed to be roughly uniform across donors in the presence/absence analyses, though that assumption may not hold. In a later genetic analysis, fewer N-insertions in productive TCRs were reported among donors in an Asian-associated ancestry cluster than the roughly 670-donor mean. The only immune exposure information available for the cohort was CMV serostatus. In vitro tests confirmed that a few of the cytomegalovirus-associated TCR beta chains recognize cytomegalovirus antigens. A further reported finding was that TCR beta sequences accurately predicted the HLA-A and HLA-B alleles for most subjects in the first cohort. The study listed approximately 150 TCR beta chains as associated with cytomegalovirus. HLA typing was unavailable for some donors at each locus, so association tests used only the typed subset. In a later analysis, HLA-associated TCR beta chains showed more clonal expansion and lower generation probabilities than non-associated chains that were equally common. In both the original and validation cohorts, the classifier was reported to diagnose cytomegalovirus status with high specificity and sensitivity. A cluster of highly shared sequence variants was judged likely to be a technical artifact of the sequencing pipeline. The authors suggested that the approach could potentially be extended to other disease states and immunological phenotypes. The 87-base-pair reads could not distinguish some IMGT-functional V segments, including TRBV6-2 and TRBV6-3, so those segments were excluded. In this cohort, only TCR beta chains were sequenced, and detectable features were limited by the absence of alpha or paired-chain data. In an earlier analysis of some 500 of the donors, most TCR beta V segments were observed in productive rearrangements about 87% or about 30% of the time, broadly matching IMGT annotations. According to a later analysis, most CMV-associated TCR beta chains appeared to be HLA-restricted, and the HLA associations seemed to be driven largely by CMV exposure. An association between a missense DCLRE1C variant and V-gene and J-gene trimming of TCR beta chains was found in a later genetic analysis and replicated in an independent cohort. At a false discovery rate of 0.05, a later analysis linked around 15,000 TCR beta sequences to specific HLA alleles. While some public TCRs were present in many individuals, most TCR sequences turned up only very rarely across donors. In a later analysis, the rate of TCR association differed among HLA loci, with DRB1 alleles having the most associated TCRs and HLA-C alleles having the fewest.

At the junction V is shortened by 0 bases and J by 0 bases, with 8 bases in between. CDR1 and CDR2, looked up from the germline V gene (reference sequence), are GTSNPN and SVGIG. The CDR3 starts with the cysteine, ends with the phenylalanine, and has 14 residues. Just CDR3 DNA is preserved here, 42 bases in frame from base 1. Libraries were prepared through the immunoSEQ multiplex PCR assay. For the multiplex PCR, a mixture combining 60 forward primers for TCR Vbeta segments and 13 reverse primers for TCR Jbeta segments was used. Amplification of the CDR3 region of rearranged TCR beta genes was performed with a multiplex PCR assay on genomic DNA. On the Illumina HiSeq System, the amplified TCR beta libraries were sequenced as 87-base-pair reads. On the study's bioinformatics: In a later analysis, tens of millions of unique TCR beta chains were counted across the 666 repertoires, and roughly 11 million of these chains were shared by at least two donors. Raw reads were error-corrected and collapsed into unique sequences with a nearest-neighbor algorithm that merged closely related sequences to remove PCR and sequencing errors. V, D and J gene segments were assigned by aligning CDR3 sequences to IMGT reference sequences. Each retained sequence needed at least a six-nucleotide match to both a V gene segment and a J gene segment. Rearrangements were called productive when the CDR3 lacked stop codons and stayed in frame with V and J; all others were non-productive. Following IMGT convention, CDR3 was defined as the stretch from the second conserved V-encoded cysteine up to the conserved J-encoded phenylalanine. Sequences without an unambiguous match to a single V gene segment were excluded from the earlier analysis of several hundred of the donors. An earlier analysis of fewer than 750 of the donors called V segments functional above 56.7% productive rearrangements and segregating when the between-donor standard deviation exceeded 5%. A statistical classification framework was built for diagnosing cytomegalovirus status from the catalog of TCR beta chain sequences. In a later analysis, V and J genes were assigned by comparing TCR nucleotide sequences against IMGT/GENE-DB human TR gene sequences. Using the TCRdist pipeline, a later analysis assigned CDR3 sequences along with most-parsimonious VDJ recombination scenarios. In a later analysis, each TCR beta chain was defined by its CDR3 amino acid sequence together with its V-gene family, and reads without a unique V-gene family were excluded. As a way to deal with suspected cross-contamination and a sequencing artifact, a later analysis dropped more than 500 nucleotide sequences that were highly shared and had low generation probability. A later analysis calculated a clonal expansion index for each public chain from normalized within-repertoire ranks of inferred template counts. In a later analysis, generation probabilities were computed using a VDJ recombination model fitted to out-of-frame rearrangements, and the results were checked against IGoR. In a later analysis, hypergeometric tests were used to score TCR-TCR, TCR-HLA and TCR-CMV co-occurrence, with a repertoire-size bias correction applied to TCR pairs. False discovery rates were estimated in a later analysis by permuting HLA or CMV assignments 20 times. In a later analysis, co-occurring TCRs were grouped using DBSCAN, and TCRdist sequence similarity was added for clustering within HLA-allele-positive subsets. For co-occurrence clustering, repertoires with fewer than 30,000 or more than 120,000 public chains were excluded, along with a handful of repertoires with anomalous nucleotide sharing. TCRdb's version of the immuneACCESS table is confined to in-frame rearrangements and falls short of the full clone set. An unresolved V gene accounts for under half of the shortfall where checked; the remainder is of unknown origin. V and J calls and clone size are as listed in that table; D and trimming were resolved from the DNA. This sample comprises some 40,000 clones, around 82% of them detected only once. The ten largest clones capture roughly a tenth of the sample.

The cohort was made up of 500 to 850 healthy bone marrow donors. All cohort members were sampled while nominally healthy, although unrecorded immune exposures were likely present. The donor tested CMV seropositive, placing the donor among the 289 seropositive members of the cohort. A peripheral blood sample was provided by each donor, and peripheral blood mononuclear cells were used for TCR beta sequencing. Genomic DNA was extracted from the blood cell samples with the Qiagen DNeasy Blood Extraction Kit. A word on this clone: What this receptor recognizes is not known. Base qualities are not at hand, and no much larger clone is one base apart.

This TCR derives from a woman in her late teens or twenties in good health and CMV-seropositive. In this chain, TRBV30 is recombined with TRBJ1-1; a tentative D call is TRBD1 (6 bases match). The sample taken for sequencing was PBMCs. The nucleotide sequence reads TGTGCCTGGAGTGTCGACAGGCTGAACACTGAAGCTTTCTTT. Its protein product is CAWSVDRLNTEAFF.